The next 26 T cell receptor beta chains were all read from a single sample in a study of regulatory T cells in long-lasting Graves disease. The time point was: persistent/refractory GD, antithyroid drugs over 5 years with positive TRAb. The TCR library was made from RNA extracted from PBMCs. Arm-PCR of CDR3 regions and iRepertoire HTBI primers were used to build TCR beta libraries. TCRdb analysed the multiplex PCR reads with MiXCR anew, one entry per CDR3 protein. The sample holds 400,000 or so distinct CDR3 sequences, less than 25% seen once. The sequenced sample was peripheral blood mononuclear cells (PBMCs), obtained when the disease was refractory, from a patient treated with antithyroid drugs. All receptors come from a female donor with Graves disease.

The CDR3 nucleotides are TGTGCCAGCTTAGAGGCAGGAGGCTGGTACGAGCAGTACTTC. Its protein is CASLEAGGWYEQYF. This sequence joins TRBV6-1 and TRBJ2-7; D possibly corresponds to TRBD2 (5 bases). CDR3 length: 14 amino acids. CDR1 and CDR2 from the germline V gene are MNHNS and SASEGT. Trimming took 8 bases from V and 4 from J, leaving 18 bases between them.

This clonotype was recorded many times. The rearrangement uses TRBV28 and TRBJ2-7; a possible D gene is TRBD1 (6 bases). Germline lookup yields CDR1 MDHEN and CDR2 SYDVKM. This CDR3 comprises 13 residues. V was cut by 5 bases and J by 0 bases, with 8 bases left in between. The CDR3 DNA reads as TGTGCCAGCAGTACGGACAGCTCCTACGAGCAGTACTTC. Its translation: CASSTDSSYEQYF.

This clonotype appeared many times. The V and J genes are TRBV7-2 and TRBJ2-7, with 8 bases that match TRBD1. The junction had 12 bases not matched to a gene; V was cut back by 4 bases and J by 7 bases. Germline assignment: CDR1 SGHTA and CDR2 FQGNSA. CDR3 size: 15 residues. CDR3 sequence (DNA): TGTGCCAGCAGCTCACGGACAGGGCCTCGCTCTGAGCAGTACTTC. It codes for CASSSRTGPRSEQYF. Variable domain in full (rest from reference TRBV7-2 and TRBJ2-7): GAGVSQSPSNKVTEKGKDVELRCDPISGHTALYWYRQSLGQGLEFLIYFQGNSAPDKSGLPSDRFSAERTGGSVSTLTIQRTQQEDSAVYLCASSSRTGPRSEQYFGPGTRLTVT.

The chain combines TRBV29-1 with TRBJ1-5; 8 positions agree with TRBD1. CDR1 is SQVTM, CDR2 ANQGSEA, per germline. There are 13 residues in the CDR3. V lost 4 bases, J lost 11 bases, and 10 bases stayed unmatched. CDR3 sequence reads: CSVVWGQDLTQHF. Written as DNA, the CDR3 is TGCAGCGTTGTGTGGGGACAGGATCTTACCCAGCATTTT.

This clonotype was observed a few times. The chain couples TRBV7-2 to TRBJ1-5; 11 bases are a match to TRBD1. In germline, CDR1 is SGHTA, CDR2 FQGNSA. This CDR3 is built from 16 residues. The V gene end was trimmed by 5 bases and the J gene end by 5 bases; junction bases not matched to a gene: 8. CDR3 sequence reads: CASSPRTGGLHQPQHF. The CDR3 nucleotides are TGTGCCAGCAGCCCTAGGACAGGGGGCCTGCATCAGCCCCAGCATTTT. Full variable domain (missing parts from reference TRBV7-2 and TRBJ1-5): GAGVSQSPSNKVTEKGKDVELRCDPISGHTALYWYRQSLGQGLEFLIYFQGNSAPDKSGLPSDRFSAERTGGSVSTLTIQRTQQEDSAVYLCASSPRTGGLHQPQHFGDGTRLSIL.

Ten or more counts support this clonotype. An end of the junction does not agree with germline; a read error may underlie this. The rearrangement joins TRBV28 to TRBJ2-5; D ambiguous. The CDR3 covers 15 residues. CDR1 is MDHEN, CDR2 SYDVKM, per germline. CDR3 DNA sequence: TGTGCCAGCAGCCTAGAGAGTGCAAGGTTCGTGGCCCAGTGCTTC. Protein product: CASSLESARFVAQCF.

The rearrangement uses TRBV7-2 and TRBJ2-3; D possibly corresponds to TRBD1 (6 bases). This CDR3 region has 14 residues. CDR1 and CDR2 from the germline V gene are SGHTA and FQGNSA. The V end was cut by 5 bases, the J end by 5 bases, with 14 bases between. The DNA of the CDR3 is TGTGCCAGCAGCCCAGGGGTAGGAGGAGATACGCAGTATTTT. As protein: CASSPGVGGDTQYF.

This clonotype was seen at least ten times. The chain carries TRBV7-8 and TRBJ1-6; 7 bases are shared with TRBD1. This CDR3 comprises 13 residues. Trimming at V came to 4 bases and at J to 10 bases, leaving 4 bases not matched to a gene. The germline V gene has CDR1 SGHVS and CDR2 FQNEAQ. CDR3: CASSSDRASPLHF. CDR3 DNA sequence: TGTGCCAGCAGCTCCGACAGGGCCTCACCCCTCCACTTT.

The chain couples TRBV20-1 to TRBJ2-7; 11 positions match TRBD2. Germline V gene lookup returns CDR1 DFQATT and CDR2 SNEGSKA (reference sequence). The V and J ends lost 5 bases and 5 bases, in that order; junction bases with no gene match: 14. The CDR3 has 16 amino acids. The CDR3 bases are TGCAGTGCTTGCCGGGAGGTAGCGGGAGGGCCCGACGAGCAGTACTTC. Its protein is CSACREVAGGPDEQYF.

This clonotype was seen repeatedly, ten times or more. This chain uses TRBV7-2 with TRBJ1-5; D is unresolved. Germline V gives CDR1 SGHTA, CDR2 FQGNSA. V lost 7 bases and J lost 1, with 8 bases in between. The CDR3 sequence is 13 residues long. CDR3 DNA: TGTGCCAGCACCAAGGGCAGCAATCAGCCCCAGCATTTT. It specifies CASTKGSNQPQHF.

This clonotype appeared a few times. A much larger clone differs from this one at a single base, so this may be a read error. The CDR3 does not end in the conserved phenylalanine or tryptophan, so this is likely a read error. The V gene is TRBV28, the J gene TRBJ1-1, with 7 positions matching TRBD1. V was pared by 5 bases and J by 4 bases, with 7 bases of the junction left unmatched. Germline loops: CDR1 MDHEN, CDR2 SYDVKM. The CDR3 has 14 residues. CDR3 sequence reads: CASSPGGPSTEAFL. For the CDR3, the DNA is TGTGCCAGCAGTCCAGGGGGGCCAAGCACTGAAGCTTTCCTT.

The rearrangement joins TRBV19 to TRBJ2-7; 7 bases are shared with TRBD1. V was pared by 5 bases and J by 1 base, with 8 bases of the junction left unmatched. CDR3 size: 15 residues. The V gene's germline CDR1 is LNHDA and CDR2 SQIVND (reference sequence). The DNA for the CDR3 is TGTGCCAGTAGTCTAGGGACAGCCAATTCCTACGAGCAGTACTTC. Amino acid sequence: CASSLGTANSYEQYF. The entire variable domain, with the rest obtained from reference TRBV19 and TRBJ2-7, is as follows: DGGITQSPKYLFRKEGQNVTLSCEQNLNHDAMYWYRQDPGQGLRLIYYSQIVNDFQKGDIAEGYSVSREKKESFPLTVTSAQKNPTAFYLCASSLGTANSYEQYFGPGTRLTVT.

This clonotype was seen many times. The V call is TRBV12-5, the J call TRBJ1-5; D is unclear. The germline gives CDR1 LGHNT, CDR2 FRNRAP. The V end was cut by 0 bases, the J end by 0 bases, with 15 bases between. The CDR3 contains 18 residues. The CDR3 protein is CASGLVTKGGSSNQPQHF. CDR3 nucleotides: TGTGCTAGTGGTTTGGTAACTAAAGGTGGCAGTAGCAATCAGCCCCAGCATTTT.

This clonotype was seen ten or more times. The V call is TRBV19, the J call TRBJ1-2, with D perhaps matching TRBD1 (6 bases). The V gene's germline CDR1 is LNHDA and CDR2 SQIVND (reference sequence). The V end lost 9 bases, the J end lost 3 bases, and 14 bases lay between the germline ends. The CDR3 sequence is 13 residues long. The CDR3 here is CASRRAGDYGYTF. CDR3 nucleotide sequence: TGTGCCAGCCGTCGGGCAGGGGACTATGGCTACACCTTC.

This clonotype turned up a few times. The genes are TRBV11-3 and TRBJ2-3, with D unresolved. CDR1 is SGHNT and CDR2 is YENEEA in the germline V gene. V shed 5 bases and J shed 5 bases, with 11 bases lying between them. The CDR3 loop spans 13 amino acids. In DNA form, the CDR3 reads TGTGCCAGCAGCAGGGCAGAAAAAGATACGCAGTATTTT. Translating it yields CASSRAEKDTQYF.

The table lists this clonotype with many counts. The rearrangement uses TRBV2 and TRBJ2-2; D is unresolved. This CDR3 is built from 11 residues. V gave up 10 bases and J gave up 5 bases, with 8 bases separating them. The germline V gene encodes CDR1 SNHLY and CDR2 FYNNEI. DNA for the CDR3: TGTGCCACCCTAGGGACCGGGGAGCTGTTTTTT. Protein: CATLGTGELFF.

This clonotype was detected ten times or more. V gene TRBV12-3 or TRBV12-4 combines with J gene TRBJ1-5; D gene uncertain. The ends were cut back, 3 bases at V and 5 bases at J, with 8 bases in the middle. The CDR3 spans 13 residues. The CDR3 bases are TGTGCCAGCAGTTTCACTGTCTATCAGCCCCAGCATTTT. Residues: CASSFTVYQPQHF.

In its sample, this clonotype was seen many times. The gene calls are TRBV27 and TRBJ2-5, with D unclear. Germline V gene lookup returns CDR1 MNHEY and CDR2 SMNVEV (reference sequence). This CDR3 comprises 14 residues. V gave up 5 bases and J gave up 4 bases, with 14 bases separating them. The CDR3 loop is CASSPLGLLETQYF. Here the CDR3 DNA reads TGTGCCAGCAGTCCTCTTGGATTGTTAGAGACCCAGTACTTC.

This clonotype was observed at least ten times. The chain uses TRBV12-3 or TRBV12-4 and TRBJ2-5, with a weak D call TRBD2 (5 bases). V was cut by 4 bases and J by 5 bases, with 11 bases left in between. This CDR3 has 13 amino acids. CDR3 sequence: CASSSGLLETQYF. CDR3 in DNA: TGTGCCAGCAGTTCCGGACTGCTTGAGACCCAGTACTTC.

This clonotype was observed a few times. This sequence may be a read error, since a much larger clone differs from it by one base. The chain carries TRBV12-3 or TRBV12-4 and TRBJ2-5; D uncertain. The CDR3 runs to 12 residues. Trimming removed 7 bases from V and 5 bases from J, with 11 bases in between. The CDR3 nucleotides read TGTGCCAGCACCAAACTTACGGAGACCCAGTACTTC. Its translation: CASTKLTETQYF.

The genes are TRBV10-3 and TRBJ2-1; the D gene is possibly TRBD2 (7 bases). The CDR3 has 16 residues. Germline CDR1 reads ENHRY; CDR2 reads SYGVKD. Trimming removed 4 bases from V and 8 bases from J, with 21 bases in between. DNA of the CDR3: TGTGCCATCAGTGTCCCTGGGGGGGCGCGGTCCGATGAGCAGTTCTTC. As protein: CAISVPGGARSDEQFF.

This clonotype has a count of ten or more. The genes are TRBV28 and TRBJ1-4; D is unclear. Per the germline V gene, CDR1 is MDHEN and CDR2 is SYDVKM. The CDR3 runs to 16 residues. Trimming took 5 bases from V and 0 from J, leaving 13 bases between them. The CDR3 is CASSPATAPTNEKLFF. In DNA form, the CDR3 reads TGTGCCAGCAGTCCCGCAACAGCTCCAACTAATGAAAAACTGTTTTTT. Filled out from reference TRBV28 and TRBJ1-4, the complete variable domain reads DVKVTQSSRYLVKRTGEKVFLECVQDMDHENMFWYRQDPGLGLRLIYFSYDVKMKEKGDIPEGYSVSREKKERFSLILESASTNQTSMYLCASSPATAPTNEKLFFGSGTQLSVL.

This clonotype has just a few counts. The V call is TRBV6-2 or TRBV6-3, the J call TRBJ2-7; a possible D gene is TRBD1 (6 bases). In germline, CDR1 is MNHEY, CDR2 SVGEGT. The CDR3 extends over 15 amino acids. Between the trimmed V and J ends, which lost 6 bases and 0 bases, there was a span of 15 bases. The CDR3: CASSQTGQRSYEQYF. The CDR3 DNA sequence: TGTGCCAGCAGCCAAACCGGACAGCGCTCCTACGAGCAGTACTTC.

This clonotype was recorded a few times. The rearrangement links TRBV6-2 or TRBV6-3 to TRBJ1-1; D call uncertain. Germline V gene lookup returns CDR1 MNHEY and CDR2 SVGEGT. This CDR3 contains 16 residues. V dropped 7 bases and J dropped 0 bases, with 18 bases sitting between them. This CDR3 is CASTLVQFPMNTEAFF. The CDR3 nucleotides are TGTGCCAGCACCTTAGTACAGTTCCCCATGAACACTGAAGCTTTCTTT.

The chain recombines TRBV15 with TRBJ2-7, with a possible D match to TRBD2 (5 bases). Trimming removed 3 bases from V and 3 bases from J, with 9 bases in between. Per the germline V gene, CDR1 is LNHNV and CDR2 is YYDKDF (reference sequence). The CDR3 contains 13 residues. CDR3 in amino acids: CATSRDFHYEQYF. CDR3 coding DNA: TGTGCCACCAGCAGGGACTTCCACTACGAGCAGTACTTC.

This clonotype has only a few counts. J is TRBJ2-7 and V is TRBV14; 8 bases fit TRBD1. The CDR3 is 15 residues long. Germline loops: CDR1 SGHDN, CDR2 FVKESK. The V and J ends lost 5 bases and 5 bases, in that order; junction bases with no gene match: 11. This CDR3 is CASSDSWTGSDEQYF. CDR3 DNA: TGTGCCAGCAGCGATTCCTGGACAGGGAGTGACGAGCAGTACTTC.